The 18 T cell receptor beta chains in this list originate from one sample, sequenced in a study of blood T cells in healthy people across ages. PCR was performed a second time for about 7 to 11 cycles using a sample-barcoded 5' primer and a J-beta primer mix. TCRdb ran MiXCR on the 5' RACE reads and lists one entry per CDR3 protein. This table holds about 680,000 distinct CDR3 sequences, over 45% found once. Sequencing was done on a sample of blood. Receptor source: a woman in her sixties or seventies in good health.

In its sample, this clonotype was seen a few times. This chain connects TRBV6-6 to TRBJ1-2; 7 bases are a match to TRBD1. There are 15 residues in the CDR3. Trimming took 6 bases from V and 4 from J; bases not matched to a gene: 11. Per the germline V gene, CDR1 is MNHNY and CDR2 is SVGAGI (reference sequence). This CDR3 reads CASSPDVGTAYGYTF. CDR3 coding DNA: TGTGCCAGCAGCCCAGACGTAGGGACAGCCTATGGCTACACCTTC.

Only a few counts were recorded for this clonotype. V usage is TRBV29-1 and J usage is TRBJ2-5; weak D call: TRBD1 (6 bases). The CDR3 totals 14 residues. V was trimmed by 6 bases and J by 2 bases, leaving 16 bases between them. Germline assignment: CDR1 SQVTM and CDR2 ANQGSEA. The CDR3 DNA follows: TGCAGCGTCGCATCCGGGACAATACAAGAGACCCAGTACTTC. This encodes CSVASGTIQETQYF.

With regard to this clonotype: The junction shows a germline mismatch at one end, possibly a read error. This chain connects TRBV7-2 to TRBJ2-7, with D possibly being TRBD1 (5 bases). CDR3 size: 14 residues. Germline CDR1 SGHTA, CDR2 FQGNSA. Here the CDR3 DNA reads TGTGCCGGCAGCTTGCGGCAGGGTTACGACGAGCAGTACTTC. Protein: CAGSLRQGYDEQYF.

The CDR3 sequence: CIIPLGREQYF. The CDR3 nucleotides are TGCATCATACCACTAGGCCGCGAGCAGTACTTC. V and J are TRBV20-1 and TRBJ2-7; D possibly corresponds to TRBD2 (5 bases). This CDR3 has 11 residues. Germline V gene data show CDR1 as DFQATT and CDR2 as SNEGSKA (reference sequence).

The rearrangement uses TRBV7-9 and TRBJ1-1, with 8 bases aligning to TRBD1. The J segment lost 4 bases and the V segment lost 4 bases, leaving 11 bases of the junction unmatched. The CDR3 contains 16 residues. Per the germline V gene, CDR1 is SEHNR and CDR2 is FQNEAQ (reference sequence). The CDR3 DNA sequence: TGTGCCAGCAGCTCCCACAGGGGGAACAGGGGCACTGAAGCTTTCTTT. Its translation is CASSSHRGNRGTEAFF.

This clonotype occurred many times. This chain uses TRBV20-1 with TRBJ2-3; no definite D call. The CDR3 has 12 residues. The V gene lost 0 bases and the J gene lost 6 bases, with 7 bases spanning the gap. CDR1 and CDR2 (germline): DFQATT, SNEGSKA (reference sequence). CDR3 nucleotides: TGCAGTGCTAGAGATCAGAGGGATACGCAGTATTTT. It specifies CSARDQRDTQYF.

This rearrangement joins TRBV7-2 to TRBJ1-1; unclear D gene. This CDR3 comprises 16 residues. From germline, CDR1 is SGHTA and CDR2 FQGNSA. Trimming left V 5 bases short and J 0 bases short, with 16 bases between. CDR3 amino acids: CASSPNRPKLNTEAFF. The CDR3 DNA follows: TGTGCCAGCAGCCCAAATCGCCCGAAGTTGAACACTGAAGCTTTCTTT.

In regard to this clonotype: One end of the junction varies from germline; a read error may be responsible. V and J are TRBV20-1 and TRBJ1-5; the D is unclear. The length of the CDR3 is 13 residues. Germline assignment: CDR1 DFQATT and CDR2 SNEGSKA (reference sequence). The CDR3 region is CSAGHSSNRPQHF. DNA of the CDR3: TGCAGTGCTGGCCACAGCAGCAATCGGCCCCAGCATTTT.

J is TRBJ1-1 and V is TRBV20-1; D possibly corresponds to TRBD1 (5 bases). This CDR3 contains 12 residues. V was clipped by 1 base and J by 7 bases, with 10 bases between them. The germline V gene has CDR1 DFQATT and CDR2 SNEGSKA (reference sequence). The CDR3 spells CSARAGPREAFF. The CDR3 bases are TGCAGTGCTAGAGCGGGGCCCCGTGAAGCTTTCTTT.

In this sample, this clonotype turned up a few times. The chain carries TRBV3-1 and TRBJ1-4; D ambiguous. Germline V CDR1 and CDR2: LGHDT, YNNKEL (reference sequence). The CDR3 is 13 residues long. The ends were cut back, 0 bases at V and 7 bases at J, with 6 bases in the middle. The DNA for the CDR3 is TGTGCCAGCAGCCAAGAGACTGGTGAAAAACTGTTTTTT. This translates into CASSQETGEKLFF.

With regard to this clonotype: A read error may be the cause here, since a much bigger clone is one base away. V usage is TRBV11-2 and J usage is TRBJ1-4; 7 positions match TRBD1. V gave up 5 bases and J gave up 10 bases; unmatched junction bases: 16. This CDR3 has 16 amino acids. Germline CDR1 SGHAT, CDR2 FQNNGV. The CDR3 region is CASSTGQAIVMVKLFF. CDR3 DNA: TGTGCCAGCAGCACCGGACAGGCGATCGTAATGGTAAAACTGTTTTTT.

This clonotype has a handful of counts. V gene TRBV6-1 combines with J gene TRBJ2-7, with D perhaps matching TRBD2 (6 bases). Germline V gives CDR1 MNHNS, CDR2 SASEGT. This CDR3 is built from 15 residues. Deletions cut 3 bases from V and 1 base from J, with 13 bases between. The CDR3 region is CASSEDPGRSYEQYF. CDR3 DNA: TGTGCCAGCAGTGAGGACCCAGGGAGGTCCTACGAGCAGTACTTC.

This clonotype was detected only a few times. Possible read error: a much larger clone is one base away. This rearrangement joins TRBV10-2 to TRBJ2-2, with unresolved D. V was cut by 2 bases and J by 7 bases, with 11 bases left in between. The V gene's germline CDR1 is WSHSY and CDR2 SAAADI. This CDR3 region has 14 residues. This CDR3 reads CASSEALSLGELFF. The DNA for the CDR3 is TGCGCCAGCAGTGAGGCGTTGTCCCTCGGGGAGCTGTTTTTT.

This chain links TRBV4-2 with TRBJ2-7; 10 nucleotides line up with TRBD2. Losses at the gene ends were 1 base for V and 3 bases for J; bases not matched to a gene: 3. Looked up from germline, CDR1 is LGHNA and CDR2 is YNFKEQ. The CDR3 extends over 15 amino acids. DNA for the CDR3: TGTGCCAGCAGCCAAGGACTAGCGGGTTACTACGAGCAGTACTTC. Amino acids: CASSQGLAGYYEQYF.

This clonotype has just a few counts. The chain employs TRBV4-1 and TRBJ2-1, with a weak D call TRBD2 (5 bases). Germline V gives CDR1 MGHRA, CDR2 YSYEKL. The CDR3 covers 15 residues. V was trimmed by 0 bases and J by 9 bases, leaving 15 bases between them. The chain's CDR3 is CASSQDQRIGFEQFF. In DNA form, the CDR3 reads TGCGCCAGCAGCCAAGATCAGCGGATCGGGTTTGAGCAGTTCTTC.

The rearrangement joins TRBV29-1 to TRBJ1-2; D is undetermined. V lost 5 bases and J lost 0, with 13 bases in between. CDR1 is SQVTM, CDR2 ANQGSEA, per germline. CDR3 length equals 14 residues. This CDR3 reads CSVPPGGANYGYTF. CDR3 bases: TGCAGCGTTCCCCCAGGAGGAGCTAACTATGGCTACACCTTC.

The CDR3 DNA reads TGTGCCAGCAACGCGGGGTCAAAGGGGAATGGCTACACCTTC. Amino acids: CASNAGSKGNGYTF. The J gene is TRBJ1-2, the V gene TRBV27, with a tentative D call TRBD1 (5 bases). Per germline, CDR1 MNHEY and CDR2 SMNVEV (reference sequence). The V end lost 7 bases, the J end lost 6 bases, and 18 bases lay between the germline ends. The CDR3 spans 14 residues.

The chain has TRBV4-2 and TRBJ2-1; 8 bases are shared with TRBD1. V lost 2 bases, J lost 1 base, and 13 bases stayed unmatched. This CDR3 contains 19 residues. CDR1 is LGHNA and CDR2 is YNFKEQ in the germline V gene. The CDR3 DNA reads as TGTGCCAGCAGCCAATTGCCAGGGGGCTTTGGAGGATCCTACAATGAGCAGTTCTTC. The encoded protein is CASSQLPGGFGGSYNEQFF.